Listed below are T cell receptor beta chains from one sample, sequenced in a study of cytomegalovirus exposure and HLA in healthy donors. Generated by immunoSEQ multiplex PCR, the TCRdb table keeps only in-frame clones and is missing some. The repertoire holds about 160,000 clones, with 82% as singletons. The sample comprised PBMCs. These receptors all stem from a girl aged 10 to 17 in good health and CMV-seropositive. Each CDR3 is given with its conserved first and last residue.

v_call: TRBV2
j_call: TRBJ2-2
cdr3_aa: CASGGRGVSGELFF

v_call: TRBV2
j_call: TRBJ2-1
cdr3_aa: CASSENGGGGTNEQFF

v_call: TRBV28
j_call: TRBJ1-1
cdr3_aa: CASSSPSVGGTEAFF

v_call: TRBV4-1
j_call: TRBJ2-2
cdr3_aa: CASSQDRGGELFF

v_call: TRBV7-9
j_call: TRBJ2-3
cdr3_aa: CASSLVRTGVDTQYF

v_call: TRBV6-5
j_call: TRBJ1-2
cdr3_aa: CASSYLGRDYGYTF

v_call: TRBV4-1
j_call: TRBJ2-1
cdr3_aa: CASSPRRLRLNEQFF

v_call: TRBV7-6
j_call: TRBJ2-6
cdr3_aa: CASIPGVHSGANVLTF

v_call: TRBV30
j_call: TRBJ2-2
cdr3_aa: CAWSVINTGELFF

v_call: TRBV11-3
j_call: TRBJ2-3
cdr3_aa: CASSQGTDTQYF

v_call: TRBV5-6
j_call: TRBJ2-2
cdr3_aa: CASSLGDTGELFF

v_call: TRBV9
j_call: TRBJ1-4
cdr3_aa: CASSATTGGSEKLFF

v_call: TRBV14
j_call: TRBJ2-1
cdr3_aa: CASSPQVDGQRYNEQFF

v_call: TRBV28
j_call: TRBJ1-1
cdr3_aa: CASGAGQGYGEAFF

v_call: TRBV6-5
j_call: TRBJ1-2
cdr3_aa: CASRGQGDGYTF

v_call: TRBV21-1
j_call: TRBJ1-1
cdr3_aa: CASSKVTEYHAEAFF

v_call: TRBV29-1
j_call: TRBJ1-3
cdr3_aa: CSVEKRNENTIYF

v_call: TRBV5-4
j_call: TRBJ2-5
cdr3_aa: CASSSDRQETQYF

v_call: TRBV30
j_call: TRBJ1-2
cdr3_aa: CAWSPFFYGYTF

v_call: TRBV6-1
j_call: TRBJ1-2
cdr3_aa: CASSETGAIYGYTF

v_call: TRBV7-3
j_call: TRBJ2-1
cdr3_aa: CASSGTSGRVRFF

v_call: TRBV7-2
j_call: TRBJ1-2
cdr3_aa: CASSKPGQGKGYTF

v_call: TRBV2
j_call: TRBJ2-7
cdr3_aa: CASNEGARPGEQYF

v_call: TRBV2
j_call: TRBJ2-3
cdr3_aa: CASRVSEGTDTQYF

v_call: TRBV19
j_call: TRBJ2-7
cdr3_aa: CASSPKGSYEQYF

v_call: TRBV4-3
j_call: TRBJ2-7
cdr3_aa: CASSQAWGLAGGIPYEQYF